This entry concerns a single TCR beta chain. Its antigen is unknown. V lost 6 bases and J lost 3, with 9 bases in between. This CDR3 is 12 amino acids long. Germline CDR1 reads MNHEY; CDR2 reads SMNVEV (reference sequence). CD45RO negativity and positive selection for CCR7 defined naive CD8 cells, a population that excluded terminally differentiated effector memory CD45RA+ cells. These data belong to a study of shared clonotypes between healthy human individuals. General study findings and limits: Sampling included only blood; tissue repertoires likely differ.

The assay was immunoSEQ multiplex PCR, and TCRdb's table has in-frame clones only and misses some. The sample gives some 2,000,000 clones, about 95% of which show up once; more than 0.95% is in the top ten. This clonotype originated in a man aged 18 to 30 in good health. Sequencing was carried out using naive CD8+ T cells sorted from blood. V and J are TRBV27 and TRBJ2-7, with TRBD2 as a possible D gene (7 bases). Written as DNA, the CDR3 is TGTGCCAGCAGGGGGGGGCACTACGAGCAGTACTTC. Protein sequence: CASRGGHYEQYF.